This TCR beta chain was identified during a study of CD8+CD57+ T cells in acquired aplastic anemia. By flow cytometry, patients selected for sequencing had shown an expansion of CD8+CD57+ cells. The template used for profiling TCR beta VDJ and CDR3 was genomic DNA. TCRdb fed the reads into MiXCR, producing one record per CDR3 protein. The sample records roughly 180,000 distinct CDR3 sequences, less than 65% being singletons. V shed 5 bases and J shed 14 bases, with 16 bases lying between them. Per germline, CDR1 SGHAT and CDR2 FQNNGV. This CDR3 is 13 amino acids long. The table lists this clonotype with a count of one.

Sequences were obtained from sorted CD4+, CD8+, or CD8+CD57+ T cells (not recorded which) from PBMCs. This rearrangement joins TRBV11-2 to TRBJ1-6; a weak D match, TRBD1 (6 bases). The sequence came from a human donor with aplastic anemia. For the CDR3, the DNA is TGTGCCAGCAGCGCGACAGGATCGGAATCCCTCCACTTT. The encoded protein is CASSATGSESLHF.